The clone carrying this T cell receptor beta chain was counted a few times. Germline assignment: CDR1 SGHDN and CDR2 FVKESK. The CDR3 covers 16 residues. After removal of 0 bases from V and 0 bases from J, the junction contained 2 bases not matched to a gene. This record comes from a study of T cells after yellow fever vaccination. TCRdb re-analysed the 5' RACE reads in MiXCR, keeping a single row per CDR3 protein. The repertoire holds more than 350,000 distinct CDR3 sequences, with around 10% as singletons. The clonotype comes from a man aged 18 to 30 who received the YFV17D yellow fever vaccine. The input for sequencing was PBMCs, taken on the day of the first yellow fever vaccination. The chain joins TRBV14 to TRBJ2-1; 7 bases are a match to TRBD1. The CDR3 loop reads CASSQDHRGSYNEQFF. In DNA, the CDR3 is TGTGCCAGCAGCCAAGATCACAGGGGCTCCTACAATGAGCAGTTCTTC. The full variable domain, its missing parts supplied by reference TRBV14 and TRBJ2-1, is EAGVTQFPSHSVIEKGQTVTLRCDPISGHDNLYWYRRVMGKEIKFLLHFVKESKQDESGMPNNRFLAERTGGTYSTLKVQPAELEDSGVYFCASSQDHRGSYNEQFFGPGTRLTVL.